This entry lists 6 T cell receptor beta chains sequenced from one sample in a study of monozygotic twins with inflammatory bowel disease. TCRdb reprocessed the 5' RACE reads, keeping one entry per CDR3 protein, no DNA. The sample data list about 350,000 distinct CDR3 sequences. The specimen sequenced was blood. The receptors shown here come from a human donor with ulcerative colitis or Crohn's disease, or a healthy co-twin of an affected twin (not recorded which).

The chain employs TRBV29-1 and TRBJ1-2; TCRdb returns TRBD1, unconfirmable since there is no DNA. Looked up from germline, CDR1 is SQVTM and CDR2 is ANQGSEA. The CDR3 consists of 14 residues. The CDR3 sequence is CSIATGGGYYGYTF. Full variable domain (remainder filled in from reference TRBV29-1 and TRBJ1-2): SAVISQKPSRDICQRGTSLTIQCQVDSQVTMMFWYRQQPGQSLTLIATANQGSEATYESGFVIDKFPISRPNLTFSTLTVSNMSPEDSSIYLCSIATGGGYYGYTFGSGTRLTVV.

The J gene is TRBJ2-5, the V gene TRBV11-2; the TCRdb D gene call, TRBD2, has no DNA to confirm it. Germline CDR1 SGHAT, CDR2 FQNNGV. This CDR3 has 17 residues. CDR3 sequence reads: CASSGGLAGGVQETQYF.

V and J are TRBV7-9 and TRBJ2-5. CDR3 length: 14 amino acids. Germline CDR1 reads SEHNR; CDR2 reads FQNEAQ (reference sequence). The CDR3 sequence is CASSLAVELGTQYF. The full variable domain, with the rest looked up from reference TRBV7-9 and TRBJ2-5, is DTGVSQNPRHKITKRGQNVTFRCDPISEHNRLYWYRQTLGQGPEFLTYFQNEAQLEKSRLLSDRFSAERPKGSFSTLEIQRTEQGDSAMYLCASSLAVELGTQYFGPGTRLLVL.

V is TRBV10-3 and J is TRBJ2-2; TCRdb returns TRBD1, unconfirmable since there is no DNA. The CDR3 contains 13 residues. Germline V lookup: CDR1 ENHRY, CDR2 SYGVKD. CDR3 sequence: CAITDRGTGELFF.

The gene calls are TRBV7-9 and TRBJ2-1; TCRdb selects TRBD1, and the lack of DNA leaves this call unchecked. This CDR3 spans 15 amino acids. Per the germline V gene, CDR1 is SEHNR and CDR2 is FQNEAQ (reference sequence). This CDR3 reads CASSLALGERNEQFF.

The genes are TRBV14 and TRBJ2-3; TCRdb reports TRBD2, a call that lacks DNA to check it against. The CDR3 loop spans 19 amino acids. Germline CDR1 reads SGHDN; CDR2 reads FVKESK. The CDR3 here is CASSQDPGLAVSGTDTQYF.